The rows below give T cell receptor beta chains drawn from one sample of a study of spatial heterogeneity in lung cancer. Each CDR3 protein is one row after TCRdb ran MiXCR on the 5' RACE reads. The sample gives just under 40,000 distinct CDR3 sequences, 5.8% of which show up once; under 14% is in the top ten. The sequencing used PBMCs, collected at surgery. The receptors here all came from a male donor with early-stage non-small cell lung cancer. The CDR3 runs from the conserved cysteine through the conserved F or W. The order of the fields is V gene, D gene, J gene, clone size, CDR3 DNA, CDR3 protein. D genes are given only for firm matches. Expanded clones get a size class; other rows say once, few or many, or leave the size out.

v_call: TRBV19; d_call: TRBD1; j_call: TRBJ2-2; clone_size: -; cdr3_nt: TGTGCCAGTAGTCAGGGACAGGGGACCGGCGCCGGGGAGCTGTTTTTT; cdr3_aa: CASSQGQGTGAGELFF
v_call: TRBV25-1; d_call: -; j_call: TRBJ2-7; clone_size: many; cdr3_nt: TGTGCCAGCAGTATGGGTAACTACGAGCAGTACTTC; cdr3_aa: CASSMGNYEQYF
v_call: TRBV6-5; d_call: -; j_call: TRBJ1-2; clone_size: many; cdr3_nt: TGTGCCAGCAGTTTAAACAGGGAACGGTATGGCTACACCTTC; cdr3_aa: CASSLNRERYGYTF
v_call: TRBV12-3/TRBV12-4; d_call: TRBD1; j_call: TRBJ1-4; clone_size: few; cdr3_nt: TGTGCCAGCAGTCCCGATCGACAGGGTAATGAAAAACTGTTTTTT; cdr3_aa: CASSPDRQGNEKLFF
v_call: TRBV29-1; d_call: -; j_call: TRBJ1-2; clone_size: few; cdr3_nt: TGCAGCGTTGAATGGGGAAAGGACGGGTATGGCTACACCTTC; cdr3_aa: CSVEWGKDGYGYTF
v_call: TRBV5-1; d_call: -; j_call: TRBJ2-1; clone_size: many; cdr3_nt: TGCGCCAGCAGCTTGGGGCTGGGCTCCTACAATGAGCAGTTCTTC; cdr3_aa: CASSLGLGSYNEQFF
v_call: TRBV12-3/TRBV12-4; d_call: TRBD1; j_call: TRBJ2-2; clone_size: few; cdr3_nt: TGTGCCAGCAGTCCGCCGGACAGGGGCTGGAACACCGGGGAGCTGTTTTTT; cdr3_aa: CASSPPDRGWNTGELFF
v_call: TRBV5-1; d_call: TRBD1; j_call: TRBJ2-1; clone_size: -; cdr3_nt: TGCGCCAGCACCGGACAGGGGGCTACGACAGGGCAGTTCTTC; cdr3_aa: CASTGQGATTGQFF
v_call: TRBV6-2/TRBV6-3; d_call: -; j_call: TRBJ2-7; clone_size: few; cdr3_nt: TGTGCCAGCAGTTCCTCAGGATTCATGAGCTCCTACGAGCAGTACTTC; cdr3_aa: CASSSSGFMSSYEQYF
v_call: TRBV7-8; d_call: -; j_call: TRBJ1-1; clone_size: many; cdr3_nt: TGTGCCAGCAGCTTAGTACCTGGGGCGAGGACTGAAGCTTTCTTT; cdr3_aa: CASSLVPGARTEAFF
v_call: TRBV30; d_call: -; j_call: TRBJ2-7; clone_size: few; cdr3_nt: TGTGCCTGGAGTAATACTGAGGGACTGTCAGTCTACGAGCAGTACTTC; cdr3_aa: CAWSNTEGLSVYEQYF
v_call: TRBV24-1; d_call: -; j_call: TRBJ2-5; clone_size: many; cdr3_nt: TGTGCCACAGCCGACTACCAAGAGACCCAGTACTTC; cdr3_aa: CATADYQETQYF
v_call: TRBV25-1; d_call: -; j_call: TRBJ2-1; clone_size: -; cdr3_nt: TGTGCCAGCAGTGAGGGAGGGGGGCGCAACAATGAGCAGTTCTTC; cdr3_aa: CASSEGGGRNNEQFF
v_call: TRBV18; d_call: -; j_call: TRBJ1-4; clone_size: few; cdr3_nt: TGTGCCAGCTCACGGGCCCTTAATGAAAAACTGTTTTTT; cdr3_aa: CASSRALNEKLFF